Sequencing of this T cell receptor beta chain was carried out in a study of blood T cell repertoires in COVID-19. Across the study: The analysed material was cDNA or gDNA that came from T cells, B-cell-depleted T cells, or PBMCs.

The V gene's germline CDR1 is LNHDA and CDR2 SQIVND (reference sequence). The J segment lost 5 bases and the V segment lost 4 bases, leaving 8 bases of the junction unmatched. The CDR3 has 15 amino acids. Under the authors' procedure: For nucleated cells, counts were estimated from reference gene primer amplification. The table came from immunoSEQ multiplex PCR; TCRdb's copy has only in-frame clones and leaves some out. V and J calls and clone size are as listed in that table; D and trimming were resolved from the DNA. Counted here are about 27,000 clones, over 75% occurring once; the ten biggest clones make up roughly 8%.

The V gene is TRBV19, the J gene TRBJ2-1; TRBD2 agrees at 7 bases. The sequencing input was peripheral blood. The origin of this receptor is a woman aged 50 to 60 with active COVID-19. The CDR3 coding sequence is TGTGCCAGTAGTACCTGGGGGGGTTTGGACAATGAGCAGTTCTTC. Translation: CASSTWGGLDNEQFF.